One and the same sample provided the 17 T cell receptor beta chains below, sequenced in a study of blood T cell repertoires in COVID-19. Assay used: immunoSEQ multiplex PCR; TCRdb lists only in-frame clones, some missing. The sample shows about 250,000 clones, roughly 85% of them seen only once. Material: PBMCs or T cells enriched from blood (not recorded which). The receptors were sampled from a woman in her fifties or sixties who had been exposed to COVID-19.

The V gene is TRBV30, the J gene TRBJ1-2, with D hard to call. CDR3 length: 11 residues. Trimming pared 3 bases from V and 8 bases from J, leaving 10 bases between. Germline CDR1 GTSNPN, CDR2 SVGIG (reference sequence). CDR3 DNA sequence: TGTGCCTGGAGCCGGGAGCGCGGCTACACCTTC. Translated, it gives CAWSRERGYTF.

The chain uses TRBV5-1 and TRBJ1-1, with D unresolved. V lost 2 bases to trimming and J lost 0 bases, with 8 bases between them. Germline assignment: CDR1 SGHRS and CDR2 YFSETQ. The CDR3 is made up of 14 amino acids. The CDR3 coding sequence is TGCGCCAGCAGCTTAGCCGGGATGAACACTGAAGCTTTCTTT. Its protein is CASSLAGMNTEAFF.

DNA for the CDR3: TGTGCCAGCAGTGCGGGGTCGGAAGAGACCCAGTACTTC. Protein: CASSAGSEETQYF. V is TRBV2 and J is TRBJ2-5; tentative D call: TRBD2 (5 bases). The V gene lost 4 bases and the J gene lost 3 bases, with 9 bases spanning the gap. CDR1 is SNHLY, CDR2 FYNNEI, per germline. This CDR3 contains 13 residues.

The chain carries TRBV6-5 and TRBJ1-6, with D possibly TRBD1 on 5 matching bases. With 6 bases removed from V and 6 bases from J, the gap between germline ends came to 12 bases. Germline V gene data show CDR1 as MNHEY and CDR2 as SVGAGI. There are 14 residues in the CDR3. For the CDR3, the DNA is TGTGCCAGCAGAATCGGACAACTTAATTCACCCCTCCACTTT. Amino acids: CASRIGQLNSPLHF.

The rearrangement joins TRBV7-2 to TRBJ2-3; 9 bases align to TRBD2. This CDR3 is built from 16 residues. The V and J ends lost 5 bases and 6 bases, in that order; junction bases with no gene match: 12. Per the germline V gene, CDR1 is SGHTA and CDR2 is FQGNSA. DNA for the CDR3: TGTGCCAGCAGCGCCTTAGGCGGGGGGGCCAGGGATACGCAGTATTTT. Translating it yields CASSALGGGARDTQYF. Filled out from reference TRBV7-2 and TRBJ2-3, the complete variable domain reads GAGVSQSPSNKVTEKGKDVELRCDPISGHTALYWYRQSLGQGLEFLIYFQGNSAPDKSGLPSDRFSAERTGGSVSTLTIQRTQQEDSAVYLCASSALGGGARDTQYFGPGTRLTVL.

The chain uses TRBV5-1 and TRBJ2-7, with a weak D call TRBD1 (6 bases). V was pared by 6 bases and J by 3 bases, with 16 bases between. CDR3 size: 14 residues. CDR1 and CDR2 (germline): SGHRS, YFSETQ. The CDR3 loop reads CASKVWQGSYEQYF. The CDR3 DNA follows: TGCGCCAGCAAGGTGTGGCAGGGGAGCTACGAGCAGTACTTC. Based on the CDR3 plus reference TRBV5-1 and TRBJ2-7, the full variable domain is KAGVTQTPRYLIKTRGQQVTLSCSPISGHRSVSWYQQTPGQGLQFLFEYFSETQRNKGNFPGRFSGRQFSNSRSEMNVSTLELGDSALYLCASKVWQGSYEQYFGPGTRLTVT.

The rearrangement uses TRBV10-3 and TRBJ2-1; TRBD2 is a possible D gene (6 bases). Germline CDR1 reads ENHRY; CDR2 reads SYGVKD. The V and J ends lost 5 bases and 6 bases respectively, with 14 bases between them. The CDR3 is 14 residues long. This CDR3 is CAISSPDGGNEQFF. The CDR3 nucleotides read TGTGCCATCAGTTCCCCAGACGGGGGCAATGAGCAGTTCTTC.

V usage is TRBV12-3 or TRBV12-4 and J usage is TRBJ2-1, with 8 bases fitting TRBD2. Trimming removed 6 bases from V and 7 bases from J; junction bases left unmatched: 5. The CDR3 has 13 amino acids. The DNA for the CDR3 is TGTGCCAGCAGCCCGCGACTAGCGAATGAGCAGTTCTTC. This gives the protein CASSPRLANEQFF.

The V gene is TRBV3-1 (or the pseudogene TRBV3-2), the J gene TRBJ1-4; a possible D gene is TRBD1 (6 bases). The CDR3 totals 14 residues. V lost 4 bases and J 5 bases, leaving 11 bases between the germline ends. From germline, CDR1 is LGHDT and CDR2 YNNKEL (reference sequence). The CDR3 DNA is TGTGCCAGCAGCCGGACAGATCGAAATGAAAAACTGTTTTTT. The encoded protein is CASSRTDRNEKLFF.

V usage is TRBV18 and J usage is TRBJ1-1; D gene uncertain. In germline, CDR1 is KGHSH, CDR2 LQKENI. This CDR3 comprises 12 residues. The ends were cut back, 3 bases at V and 1 base at J, with 3 bases in the middle. CDR3 amino acids: CASSPWNTEAFF. The CDR3 DNA is TGTGCCAGCTCACCCTGGAACACTGAAGCTTTCTTT.

The chain couples TRBV4-3 to TRBJ1-4; tentative D call: TRBD1 (6 bases). V lost 0 bases and J lost 4, with 9 bases in between. Looked up from germline, CDR1 is LGHNA and CDR2 is YSLEER. The length of the CDR3 is 15 residues. This CDR3 reads CASSQDRRGNEKLFF. The DNA of the CDR3 is TGCGCCAGCAGCCAAGACCGCAGGGGTAATGAAAAACTGTTTTTT.

This chain joins TRBV12-3 or TRBV12-4 and TRBJ2-2; no definite D call. V was clipped by 6 bases and J by 7 bases, with 12 bases between them. The CDR3 has 13 residues. The CDR3 protein is CASSLGPGGELFF. The CDR3 bases are TGTGCCAGCAGCCTTGGTCCGGGCGGGGAGCTGTTTTTT.

The chain links TRBV28 to TRBJ1-5; tentatively, D is TRBD1 (5 bases). Germline CDR1 MDHEN, CDR2 SYDVKM. This CDR3 is 16 amino acids long. Trimming took 5 bases from V and 1 from J, leaving 15 bases between them. The CDR3 sequence: CASSPLRVGSNQPQHF. CDR3 in DNA: TGTGCCAGCAGTCCACTCAGGGTTGGGAGCAATCAGCCCCAGCATTTT.

V gene TRBV18 combines with J gene TRBJ1-2, with D tentatively TRBD1 (5 bases). Germline-derived CDR1 and CDR2 are KGHSH and LQKENI. V was trimmed by 6 bases and J by 7 bases, leaving 18 bases between them. The CDR3 is 14 amino acids. CDR3 in amino acids: CASSGLKGVSGYTF. In DNA, the CDR3 is TGTGCCAGCTCTGGATTGAAAGGGGTCTCTGGCTACACCTTC.

The chain couples TRBV29-1 to TRBJ2-7; tentative D call: TRBD1 (6 bases). Looked up from germline, CDR1 is SQVTM and CDR2 is ANQGSEA. The CDR3 sequence is 13 residues long. Trimming cost V 5 bases and J 6 bases, with 17 bases left between them. In DNA form, the CDR3 reads TGCAGCGTTCAACGGGACACCCCTCGCGAGCAGTACTTC. Encoded protein: CSVQRDTPREQYF.

J is TRBJ2-1 and V is TRBV29-1; TRBD2 matches 7 bases. The CDR3 totals 16 residues. The junction had 12 bases not matched to a gene; V was cut back by 5 bases and J by 2 bases. Germline-derived CDR1 and CDR2 are SQVTM and ANQGSEA. This chain's CDR3 is CSVYSGVRGTYNEQFF. In DNA, the CDR3 is TGCAGCGTTTACAGCGGGGTTCGCGGGACCTACAATGAGCAGTTCTTC.

This chain uses TRBV28 with TRBJ1-4; TRBD1 matches at 9 bases. The CDR3 spans 14 residues. Germline CDR1 MDHEN, CDR2 SYDVKM. The J segment lost 7 bases and the V segment lost 3 bases, leaving 3 bases of the junction unmatched. The CDR3 DNA reads as TGTGCCAGCAGTTTCTGGGACAGGGCTGAAAAACTGTTTTTT. It yields the protein CASSFWDRAEKLFF.